The rows below give T cell receptor beta chains drawn from one sample of a study of early T cells in non-severe SARS-CoV-2 infection. One entry per CDR3 protein, called by TCRdb with MiXCR from the 5' RACE reads. The sample consists of tens of thousands of distinct CDR3 sequences, 5% to 7% of them appearing once. The sequenced sample was whole blood. These receptors were collected from an adult who was a healthcare worker with PCR-confirmed SARS-CoV-2 infection or an uninfected control (not recorded which). The conserved cysteine and the conserved F or W are not part of the CDR3 here.

CDR3 length,V gene,CDR3 protein
13,TRBV18,VSSPGTSVYNEQF
11,TRBV5-1,ASSLDETVEQY
12,TRBV11-2,ASSRQGAPKTQY
10,TRBV12-3/TRBV12-4,ASSFLFGEQF
10,TRBV5-1,ASSSSIHEQY
13,TRBV3-1,ASSQGFANTGELF
13,TRBV7-2,ASSPTTGGHQPQH
13,TRBV12-3/TRBV12-4,ASSQPGVGNQPQH
14,TRBV7-6,ASSLGIRGHNNEQF
12,TRBV7-8,ASRRGGNTDTQY
13,TRBV19,ASTTSGRSYNEQF
11,TRBV11-3,ASSFWDRYEQY
10,TRBV18,ASSRSSYEQY
12,TRBV6-6,ASSSTGSSYEQY
13,TRBV7-2,ASSLSGAGNQPQH
9,TRBV20-1,SARRDYEQY
12,TRBV12-3/TRBV12-4,ASSPTGPTDTQY
13,TRBV12-3/TRBV12-4,ASSLGTRPPYEQY
15,TRBV7-2,ASSPGGTGGLRYEQY
10,TRBV6-5,ASSRSENEQF
18,TRBV4-2,ASSERVASGRYESYNEQF
14,TRBV9,ASSPGLAGGVWEQF
10,TRBV20-1,SARGQGHEQF
13,TRBV27,ASSLSGRAGNEQF
12,TRBV20-1,SARTGRNFGTQY
13,TRBV5-1,ASTPRTGETDTQY
13,TRBV20-1,SARVASGPNYEQY
11,TRBV5-8,ASSLDSNQPQH
13,TRBV12-3/TRBV12-4,ASTWRDGFSDTQY
13,TRBV15,ATSRDSTGIYEQY
12,TRBV19,ASSPAGGYNEQF
13,TRBV15,ATRSVGAGTYEQY
13,TRBV19,ASSIDPGQGYEQY
12,TRBV7-9,ASSKGQGNTEAF
17,TRBV6-5,ASSCPTSPLSRSYNEQF
12,TRBV18,ASSPGMMNTEAF
12,TRBV3-1,ASRLGTANTEAF
12,TRBV11-2,ASSLEDITYEQY
13,TRBV9,ASSSGTVGGDTQY
12,TRBV7-6,ASSSRTPTGELF
12,TRBV9,ASSLSGWGEEQY